This T cell receptor beta chain was recovered during a study of blood T cell repertoires in COVID-19. On the study more broadly: Sites across the United States, Italy and Spain contributed samples from acute and convalescent COVID-19.

CDR3 length: 14 amino acids. V was trimmed by 2 bases and J by 6 bases, leaving 11 bases between them. Germline CDR1 reads SEHNR; CDR2 reads FQNEAQ (reference sequence). Sequencing was performed with immunoSEQ multiplex PCR; in TCRdb, only in-frame clones are kept and a portion is missing. The table shows some 250,000 clones, with about 86% occurring only once. Sequencing was carried out using peripheral blood. The chain couples TRBV7-9 to TRBJ2-1, with D possibly matching TRBD2 (6 bases). This TCR was sampled from a young woman who had recovered from COVID-19. Here the CDR3 reads CASSLWEAGNEQFF. DNA of the CDR3: TGTGCCAGCAGCTTATGGGAGGCGGGCAATGAGCAGTTCTTC. Complete variable domain (other parts from reference TRBV7-9 and TRBJ2-1): DTGVSQNPRHKITKRGQNVTFRCDPISEHNRLYWYRQTLGQGPEFLTYFQNEAQLEKSRLLSDRFSAERPKGSFSTLEIQRTEQGDSAMYLCASSLWEAGNEQFFGPGTRLTVL.